The source of this TCR beta chain is a study of cytomegalovirus exposure and HLA in healthy donors. Vbeta (60) and Jbeta (13) primers were used in the PCR. Measured with immunoSEQ multiplex PCR; TCRdb has only the in-frame clones, and not every one. Of around 130,000 clones in the sample, 78% are singletons; the top ten hold roughly 1.5%. The CDR3 runs to 15 residues. Losses at the gene ends were 6 bases for V and 1 base for J; bases not matched to a gene: 5. The germline gives CDR1 MNHNY, CDR2 SVGAGI (reference sequence). This chain uses TRBV6-6 with TRBJ2-7, with 11 bases lining up with TRBD1. Material: PBMCs. This TCR derives from a woman younger than 35 in good health and CMV-seronegative. The chain's CDR3 is CASSPGDRGSYEQYF. CDR3 coding DNA: TGTGCCAGCAGCCCCGGGGACAGGGGGTCCTACGAGCAGTACTTC.